Below are 27 T cell receptor beta chains sequenced from a single sample in a study of regulatory T cells in long-lasting Graves disease. Documented time point: persistent/refractory GD, antithyroid drugs over 5 years with positive TRAb. Preparation of the TCR library used RNA extracted from PBMCs. Investigators prepared the TCR beta libraries by applying iRepertoire HTBI primers and Arm-PCR of CDR3 regions. TCRdb re-analysed the multiplex PCR reads in MiXCR, keeping a single row per CDR3 protein. The sample holds hundreds of thousands of distinct CDR3 sequences; 20% to 25% are singletons and the top ten take 13% to 15%. The sequencing used peripheral blood mononuclear cells (PBMCs), collected when the disease was refractory, from a patient treated with antithyroid drugs. These receptors all stem from a female donor with Graves disease.

About this clonotype: A read error may be the cause here, since a much bigger clone is one base away. The CDR3 loop reads CASKNPPGAGGLFF. As DNA, the CDR3 is TGTGCCAGCAAGAACCCCCCGGGGGCCGGGGGGCTGTTTTTT. V is TRBV12-3 or TRBV12-4 and J is TRBJ2-2; D is tentatively TRBD1 or TRBD2 (6 bases each). This CDR3 comprises 14 residues.

In its sample, this clonotype was seen a few times. This CDR3 reads CSVETQGQQYF. CDR3 sequence (DNA): TGCAGCGTTGAAACACAGGGCCAGCAGTACTTC. V usage is TRBV29-1 and J usage is TRBJ2-7, with a tentative D call TRBD1 (6 bases). Deletions cut 2 bases from V and 8 bases from J, with 10 bases between. Germline V gives CDR1 SQVTM, CDR2 ANQGSEA. The length of the CDR3 is 11 residues.

Notes on this clonotype: A read error may explain this, as a much larger clone is one base away. V is TRBV12-3 or TRBV12-4 and J is TRBJ2-2, with 7 positions matching TRBD1. This CDR3 has 15 residues. The CDR3 region has the DNA TGTGTCAGCAGTTATGGGACAGCAAACACCGGGGAGCTGTTTTTT. It is translated as CVSSYGTANTGELFF.

This clonotype was seen repeatedly, ten times or more. The chain has TRBV27 and TRBJ1-2, with TRBD1 matching over 7 bases. The CDR3 has 14 residues. The V gene end was trimmed by 6 bases and the J gene end by 5 bases; junction bases not matched to a gene: 9. Germline values: CDR1 MNHEY, CDR2 SMNVEV (reference sequence). The CDR3 region is CASRKTGALYGYTF. For the CDR3, the DNA is TGTGCCAGCAGAAAAACAGGGGCGCTGTATGGCTACACCTTC.

This clonotype has just a few counts. This chain connects TRBV9 to TRBJ1-1; possibly TRBD1 for D (5 bases). V dropped 2 bases and J dropped 4 bases, with 12 bases sitting between them. The CDR3 loop spans 14 amino acids. Germline lookup yields CDR1 SGDLS and CDR2 YYNGEE. This CDR3 is CASSVGGFGTEAFF. The CDR3 DNA reads as TGTGCCAGCAGCGTTGGGGGTTTCGGCACTGAAGCTTTCTTT.

This clonotype came up many times. The V gene is TRBV7-8, the J gene TRBJ2-7, with 7 nucleotides matching TRBD1. CDR1 SGHVS and CDR2 FQNEAQ come from the germline V gene. This CDR3 has 12 residues. Germline trimming cut 6 bases from V and 6 bases from J; bases unmatched to any gene: 5. The CDR3 region has the DNA TGTGCCAGCAGAATAGCAGGGGGCGAGCAGTACTTC. This sequence encodes CASRIAGGEQYF.

The genes are TRBV14 and TRBJ1-6; TRBD1 agrees at 7 bases. The V and J ends lost 0 bases and 3 bases, in that order; junction bases with no gene match: 2. The CDR3 consists of 16 residues. Germline assignment: CDR1 SGHDN and CDR2 FVKESK. The CDR3 nucleotides read TGTGCCAGCAGCCAAGATTCAGGGGGCTATAATTCACCCCTCCACTTT. It yields the protein CASSQDSGGYNSPLHF.

The genes are TRBV3-1 and TRBJ1-5, with 8 bases lining up with TRBD1. Germline V gives CDR1 LGHDT, CDR2 YNNKEL (reference sequence). The CDR3 runs 15 residues. The trim removed 6 bases at V and 7 bases at J, leaving 11 bases unmatched. Here the CDR3 DNA reads TGTGCCAGCAGTCGTTCGGACAGGGCGGAGCAGCCCCAGCATTTT. It translates to CASSRSDRAEQPQHF.

This clonotype was observed a few times. The chain links TRBV15 to TRBJ2-7, with 9 bases identical to TRBD1. CDR3 size: 15 residues. Per germline, CDR1 LNHNV and CDR2 YYDKDF (reference sequence). With 8 bases clipped from V and 7 bases from J, the junction kept 15 bases outside the gene matches. CDR3 bases: TGTGCCACCTCTAAAAAGGGACAGGGAACTCGAGAGCAGTACTTC. Protein: CATSKKGQGTREQYF.

V gene TRBV30 combines with J gene TRBJ2-2; 11 bases are shared with TRBD1. The CDR3 extends over 16 amino acids. The germline V gene encodes CDR1 GTSNPN and CDR2 SVGIG (reference sequence). The V gene end was trimmed by 5 bases and the J gene end by 6 bases; junction bases not matched to a gene: 11. The CDR3 protein is CAWDGTGGYPPGELFF. DNA of the CDR3: TGTGCCTGGGATGGGACAGGGGGTTATCCGCCCGGGGAGCTGTTTTTT.

This clonotype occurred a few times. The rearrangement links TRBV3-1 to TRBJ2-3; tentative D call: TRBD2 (5 bases). V lost 1 base to trimming and J lost 8 bases, with 7 bases between them. The germline CDR1 and CDR2 sequences are LGHDT and YNNKEL (reference sequence). CDR3 size: 12 residues. DNA of the CDR3: TGTGCCAGCAGCCAAGGAGGGAGTACGCAGTATTTT. Translation gives CASSQGGSTQYF.

The chain carries TRBV20-1 and TRBJ1-2, with D uncertain. This CDR3 region has 14 residues. V lost 2 bases to trimming and J lost 2 bases, with 12 bases between them. Germline loops: CDR1 DFQATT, CDR2 SNEGSKA (reference sequence). For the CDR3, the DNA is TGCAGTGCTAGAACCGGGATAAGGAACTATGGCTACACCTTC. As protein: CSARTGIRNYGYTF.

There are a few counts of this clonotype. CDR3 sequence (DNA): TGTGCCAGCAGCCATTGGGACACTTCCTACAATGAGCAGTTCTTC. Protein: CASSHWDTSYNEQFF. This chain uses TRBV14 with TRBJ2-1; D is perhaps TRBD1 (6 bases). The CDR3 contains 15 residues. The V end was cut by 3 bases, the J end by 1 base, with 10 bases between. Per germline, CDR1 SGHDN and CDR2 FVKESK.

The chain carries TRBV19 and TRBJ1-1; D is uncertain. Trimming stripped 3 bases from V and 4 bases from J, with 12 bases between. Germline V gene data show CDR1 as LNHDA and CDR2 as SQIVND (reference sequence). The length of the CDR3 is 14 residues. The CDR3 nucleotides read TGTGCCAGTAGTATGACATCCTGGGCCACTGAAGCTTTCTTT. This translates into CASSMTSWATEAFF.

This clonotype was seen at least ten times. This rearrangement joins TRBV11-1 to TRBJ2-5, with D tentatively TRBD2 (6 bases). Per the germline V gene, CDR1 is SGHAT and CDR2 is FQDESV (reference sequence). Trimming pared 5 bases from V and 2 bases from J, leaving 12 bases between. The CDR3 runs to 14 residues. DNA for the CDR3: TGTGCCAGCAGCCATCGGGACTCACAAGAGACCCAGTACTTC. It yields the protein CASSHRDSQETQYF.

This chain links TRBV27 with TRBJ2-7, with 9 bases identical to TRBD1. Germline V gene lookup returns CDR1 MNHEY and CDR2 SMNVEV (reference sequence). V dropped 2 bases and J dropped 3; count of bases not matched to a gene: 5. There are 15 residues in the CDR3. The CDR3 nucleotides read TGTGCCAGCAGTTTAACAGACAGGGGGGGCTACGAGCAGTACTTC. As protein: CASSLTDRGGYEQYF.

This clonotype was observed a few times. This rearrangement joins TRBV20-1 to TRBJ2-7, with 12 bases matching TRBD2. This CDR3 has 15 residues. Per the germline V gene, CDR1 is DFQATT and CDR2 is SNEGSKA (reference sequence). Trimming removed 6 bases from V and 4 bases from J; junction bases left unmatched: 10. For the CDR3, the DNA is TGCAGTGCCATCCCTCTAGCGGGAGGGCCGTACGAGCAGTACTTC. Translation: CSAIPLAGGPYEQYF.

There are many counts of this clonotype. The V gene is TRBV7-3, the J gene TRBJ2-7; possibly TRBD1 for D (6 bases). The CDR3 extends over 15 amino acids. Between the trimmed V and J ends, which lost 2 bases and 5 bases, there was a span of 16 bases. Per the germline V gene, CDR1 is SGHTA and CDR2 is FQGTGA. The CDR3 DNA reads as TGTGCCAGCAGCTTATTAGTGACAGGCGTCGACGAGCAGTACTTC. It encodes CASSLLVTGVDEQYF.

This clonotype was observed a handful of times. The chain joins TRBV20-1 to TRBJ2-7, with 7 nucleotides matching TRBD2. V lost 6 bases, J lost 0 bases, and 11 bases stayed unmatched. Germline lookup yields CDR1 DFQATT and CDR2 SNEGSKA (reference sequence). This CDR3 comprises 15 residues. CDR3 in amino acids: CSARKSGTYSYEQYF. The CDR3, as DNA: TGCAGTGCCCGTAAAAGCGGGACCTACTCCTACGAGCAGTACTTC.

This clonotype was seen more than once but under ten times. The chain joins TRBV4-1 to TRBJ1-5; D unresolved. The CDR3 has 16 amino acids. The V gene's germline CDR1 is MGHRA and CDR2 YSYEKL. Trimming removed 0 bases at V and 1 base at J, with 10 bases between. The CDR3 DNA reads TGCGCCAGCAGCCAAGAATTCTCCCGGAGCAATCAGCCCCAGCATTTT. The encoded protein is CASSQEFSRSNQPQHF.

The chain combines TRBV7-9 with TRBJ1-5; tentative D call: TRBD1 (6 bases). Germline V CDR1 and CDR2: SEHNR, FQNEAQ (reference sequence). This CDR3 has 14 residues. The V and J ends lost 1 base and 7 bases respectively, with 11 bases between them. The CDR3 is CASSLGGGIQPQHF. CDR3 sequence (DNA): TGTGCCAGCAGCTTAGGAGGGGGAATCCAGCCCCAGCATTTT.

In its sample, this clonotype was seen many times. V gene TRBV29-1 combines with J gene TRBJ1-5; TRBD1 agrees at 9 bases. The junction had 1 base not matched to a gene; V was cut back by 4 bases and J by 0 bases. Germline CDR1 is SQVTM and CDR2 is ANQGSEA. The CDR3 is 14 residues long. The CDR3 region is CSVAQGASNQPQHF. The CDR3 region has the DNA TGCAGCGTTGCACAGGGGGCTAGCAATCAGCCCCAGCATTTT.

In regard to this clonotype: A read error may be the cause here, since a much bigger clone is one base away. The V and J genes are TRBV11-2 and TRBJ2-1; tentatively, D is TRBD2 (6 bases). The CDR3 consists of 14 residues. Per germline, CDR1 SGHAT and CDR2 FQNNGV. The CDR3 DNA is TGTGCCAGCAGCTTAGCGGGAGATTACAATGAGCAGTCCTTC. This translates into CASSLAGDYNEQSF. The complete variable domain, with remaining parts taken from reference TRBV11-2 and TRBJ2-1, reads EAGVAQSPRYKIIEKRQSVAFWCNPISGHATLYWYQQILGQGPKLLIQFQNNGVVDDSQLPKDRFSAERLKGVDSTLKIQPAKLEDSAVYLCASSLAGDYNEQSFGPGTRLTVL.

The chain combines TRBV18 with TRBJ1-6, with a possible D match to TRBD1 (6 bases). Trimming left V 6 bases short and J 6 bases short, with 9 bases between. In germline, CDR1 is KGHSH, CDR2 LQKENI. The CDR3 is 13 residues long. CDR3 bases: TGTGCCAGCTCCCCGGACAGTAATTCACCCCTCCACTTT. Its protein product is CASSPDSNSPLHF.

This clonotype has a count of ten or more. The rearrangement uses TRBV6-2 or TRBV6-3 and TRBJ2-4; no firm D call. Trimming left V 4 bases short and J 2 bases short, with 21 bases between. The germline V gene encodes CDR1 MNHEY and CDR2 SVGEGT. This CDR3 is 18 amino acids long. This chain's CDR3 is CASSSATSRAVTKNIQYF. The CDR3, as DNA: TGTGCCAGCAGTTCCGCAACCTCCCGAGCCGTCACCAAAAACATTCAGTACTTC.

CDR3 nucleotides: TGTGCCAGCAGCTACCTTGCGCCCGTCACTGAAGCTTTCTTT. It encodes CASSYLAPVTEAFF. The chain employs TRBV7-9 and TRBJ1-1, with D uncertain. The CDR3 loop spans 14 amino acids. CDR1 and CDR2 from the germline V gene are SEHNR and FQNEAQ (reference sequence). V was cut by 4 bases and J by 4 bases, with 13 bases left in between.

This clonotype appeared a few times. DNA for the CDR3: TGTGCCAGTACCTTAACAGGGGGCACCGGGGAGCTGTTTTTT. Translated: CASTLTGGTGELFF. The chain carries TRBV19 and TRBJ2-2; 8 nucleotides agree with TRBD1. V was clipped by 7 bases and J by 4 bases; unmatched bases: 5. The V gene's germline CDR1 is LNHDA and CDR2 SQIVND (reference sequence). This CDR3 has 14 residues.